The clone carrying this TCR beta chain ranks as medium-sized (0.01 to 0.1%) in terms of frequency. Its target is not known. CD45RO-CCR7+CD27+CD95- marked naive CD8+ T cells. The data are from a study of CXCR3-negative and CXCR3-positive naive CD8 T cells. Study-wide results and limits: Higher TRB CDR3 hydrophobicity marked CXCR3-positive naive cells relative to CXCR3-negative naive cells.

Each TRB cDNA library was prepared by 5' RACE (with UMI labels). TCRdb re-called the 5' RACE reads and gives one entry per CDR3 protein, without DNA. This sample's table has about 41,000 distinct CDR3 sequences. The V gene's germline CDR1 is MNHEY and CDR2 SMNVEV (reference sequence). The CDR3 has 15 amino acids. The chain couples TRBV27 to TRBJ2-1; TCRdb proposes TRBD1, but this gene call is untestable without DNA. This sequence was found in a human donor in good health. Some clones in this sample may be carry-over from other donors' samples. The sample comprised naive CXCR3- CD8+ T cells from blood. Subset here: CD45RO-CCR7+CD27+CD95- naive CD8+ T cells lacking CXCR3 (TNR3-). CDR3 residues: CASSPAPTGHNEQFF.